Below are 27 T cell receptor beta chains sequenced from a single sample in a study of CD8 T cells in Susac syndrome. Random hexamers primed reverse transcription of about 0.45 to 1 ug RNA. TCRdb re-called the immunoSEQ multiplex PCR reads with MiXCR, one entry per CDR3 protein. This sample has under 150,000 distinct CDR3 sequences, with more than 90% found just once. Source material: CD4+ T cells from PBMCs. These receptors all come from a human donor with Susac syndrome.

CDR3 sequence (DNA): TGTGCCAGCAGGCAGGGCGCTAGCAATCAGCCCCAGCATTTT. Its protein product is CASRQGASNQPQHF. The chain uses TRBV2 and TRBJ1-5; weak D call: TRBD1 (5 bases). V lost 6 bases and J lost 0, with 9 bases in between. The CDR3 is 14 residues long. In germline, CDR1 is SNHLY, CDR2 FYNNEI. Full variable domain (missing parts from reference TRBV2 and TRBJ1-5): EPEVTQTPSHQVTQMGQEVILRCVPISNHLYFYWYRQILGQKVEFLVSFYNNEISEKSEIFDDQFSVERPDGSNFTLKIRSTKLEDSAMYFCASRQGASNQPQHFGDGTRLSIL.

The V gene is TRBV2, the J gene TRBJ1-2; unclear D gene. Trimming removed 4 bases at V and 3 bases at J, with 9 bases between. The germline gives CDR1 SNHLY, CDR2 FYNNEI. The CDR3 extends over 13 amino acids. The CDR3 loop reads CASSALGDYGYTF. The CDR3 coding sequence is TGTGCCAGCAGTGCTCTGGGCGACTATGGCTACACCTTC. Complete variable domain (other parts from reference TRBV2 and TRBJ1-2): EPEVTQTPSHQVTQMGQEVILRCVPISNHLYFYWYRQILGQKVEFLVSFYNNEISEKSEIFDDQFSVERPDGSNFTLKIRSTKLEDSAMYFCASSALGDYGYTFGSGTRLTVV.

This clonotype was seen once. The CDR3 region is CASSLSGGWSGYTF. CDR3 DNA sequence: TGTGCCAGCAGTTTATCGGGAGGATGGAGTGGCTACACCTTC. The chain employs TRBV27 and TRBJ1-2; D is unclear. The ends were cut back, 0 bases at V and 7 bases at J, with 12 bases in the middle. The CDR3 sequence is 14 residues long. The germline gives CDR1 MNHEY, CDR2 SMNVEV (reference sequence).

CDR3 sequence: CASSLTTSGGPNTQYF. CDR3 in DNA: TGCGCCAGCAGCTTGACGACTAGCGGGGGGCCCAATACGCAGTATTTT. This chain connects TRBV5-1 to TRBJ2-3; 13 bases agree with TRBD2. Germline CDR1 reads SGHRS; CDR2 reads YFSETQ. The CDR3 covers 16 residues. V shed 1 base, J shed 7 bases, and the junction held 6 bases outside the gene matches. The whole variable domain, filled in from reference TRBV5-1 and TRBJ2-3, reads KAGVTQTPRYLIKTRGQQVTLSCSPISGHRSVSWYQQTPGQGLQFLFEYFSETQRNKGNFPGRFSGRQFSNSRSEMNVSTLELGDSALYLCASSLTTSGGPNTQYFGPGTRLTVL.

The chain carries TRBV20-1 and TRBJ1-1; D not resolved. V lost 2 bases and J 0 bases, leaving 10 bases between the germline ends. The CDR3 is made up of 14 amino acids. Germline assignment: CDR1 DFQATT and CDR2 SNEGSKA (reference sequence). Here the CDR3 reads CSARRRQLNTEAFF. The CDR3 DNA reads TGCAGTGCTAGAAGGCGTCAATTGAACACTGAAGCTTTCTTT.

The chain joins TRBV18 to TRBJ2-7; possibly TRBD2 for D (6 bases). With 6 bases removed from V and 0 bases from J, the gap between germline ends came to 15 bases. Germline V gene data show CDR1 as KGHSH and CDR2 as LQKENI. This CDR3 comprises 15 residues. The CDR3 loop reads CASSQAAGSSYEQYF. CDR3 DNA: TGTGCCAGCTCCCAAGCCGCGGGGAGCTCCTACGAGCAGTACTTC. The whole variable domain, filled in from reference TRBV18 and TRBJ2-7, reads NAGVMQNPRHLVRRRGQEARLRCSPMKGHSHVYWYRQLPEEGLKFMVYLQKENIIDESGMPKERFSAEFPKEGPSILRIQQVVRGDSAAYFCASSQAAGSSYEQYFGPGTRLTVT.

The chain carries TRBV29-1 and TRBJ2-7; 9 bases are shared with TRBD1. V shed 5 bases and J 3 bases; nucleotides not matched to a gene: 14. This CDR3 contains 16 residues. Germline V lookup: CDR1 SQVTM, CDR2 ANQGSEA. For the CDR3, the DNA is TGCAGCGTTCTCGGCCCCGGGACAGGGCCCTACTACGAGCAGTACTTC. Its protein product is CSVLGPGTGPYYEQYF.

This CDR3 is CASSPTDNEQFF. The CDR3 bases are TGTGCCAGCAGTCCGACGGACAATGAGCAGTTCTTC. The genes are TRBV6-2 or TRBV6-3 and TRBJ2-1; no clear D gene. Germline CDR1 is MNHEY and CDR2 is SVGEGT. V was shortened by 5 bases and J by 5 bases, with 7 bases between the two germline ends. The CDR3 extends over 12 amino acids.

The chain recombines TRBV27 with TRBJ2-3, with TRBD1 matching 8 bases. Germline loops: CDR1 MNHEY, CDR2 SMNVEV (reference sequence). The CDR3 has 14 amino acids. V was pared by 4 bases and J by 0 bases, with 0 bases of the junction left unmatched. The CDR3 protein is CASSWTGSTDTQYF. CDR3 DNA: TGTGCCAGCAGTTGGACAGGGAGCACAGATACGCAGTATTTT.

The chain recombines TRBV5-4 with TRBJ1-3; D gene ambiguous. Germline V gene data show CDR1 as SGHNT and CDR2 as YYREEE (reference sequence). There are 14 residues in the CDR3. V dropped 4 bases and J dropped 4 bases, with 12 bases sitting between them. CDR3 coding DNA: TGTGCCAGCAGCGCACCTCATCGGGGAAACACCATATATTTT. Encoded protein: CASSAPHRGNTIYF.

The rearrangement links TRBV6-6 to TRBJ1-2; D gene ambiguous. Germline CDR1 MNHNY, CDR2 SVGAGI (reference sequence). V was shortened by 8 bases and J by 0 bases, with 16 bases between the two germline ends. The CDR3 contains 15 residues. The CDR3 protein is CASEGGRSPNYGYTF. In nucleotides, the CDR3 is TGTGCCAGCGAGGGAGGGAGGAGCCCTAACTATGGCTACACCTTC.

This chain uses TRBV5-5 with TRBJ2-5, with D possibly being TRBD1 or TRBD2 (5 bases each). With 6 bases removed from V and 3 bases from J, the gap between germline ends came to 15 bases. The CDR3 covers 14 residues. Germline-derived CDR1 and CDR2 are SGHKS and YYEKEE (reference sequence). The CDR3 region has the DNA TGTGCCAGCACCAGCGGCGGACAAAAAGAGACCCAGTACTTC. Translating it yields CASTSGGQKETQYF.

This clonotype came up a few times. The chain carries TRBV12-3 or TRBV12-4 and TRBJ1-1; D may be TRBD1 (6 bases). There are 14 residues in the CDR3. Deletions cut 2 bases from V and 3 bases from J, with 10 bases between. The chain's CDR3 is CASSLRGPYTEAFF. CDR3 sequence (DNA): TGTGCCAGCAGTTTACGGGGGCCTTACACTGAAGCTTTCTTT.

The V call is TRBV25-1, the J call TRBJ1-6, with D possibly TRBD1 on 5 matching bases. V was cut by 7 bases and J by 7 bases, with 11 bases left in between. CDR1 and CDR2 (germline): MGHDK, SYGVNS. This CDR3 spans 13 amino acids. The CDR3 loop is CASTGGRNSPLHF. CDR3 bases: TGTGCCAGCACCGGGGGGAGAAATTCACCCCTCCACTTT.

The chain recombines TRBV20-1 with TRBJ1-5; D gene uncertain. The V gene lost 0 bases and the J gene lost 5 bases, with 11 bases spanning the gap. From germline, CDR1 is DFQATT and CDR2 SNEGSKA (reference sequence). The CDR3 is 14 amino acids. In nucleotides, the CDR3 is TGCAGTGCTAGAGAAATAACGTGGGATCAGCCCCAGCATTTT. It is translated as CSAREITWDQPQHF.

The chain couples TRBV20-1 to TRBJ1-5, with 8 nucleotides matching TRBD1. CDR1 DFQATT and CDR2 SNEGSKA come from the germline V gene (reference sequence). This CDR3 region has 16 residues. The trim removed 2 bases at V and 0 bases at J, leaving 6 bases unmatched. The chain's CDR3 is CSARKLTGDSNQPQHF. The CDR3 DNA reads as TGCAGTGCTAGAAAATTGACAGGGGATAGCAATCAGCCCCAGCATTTT.

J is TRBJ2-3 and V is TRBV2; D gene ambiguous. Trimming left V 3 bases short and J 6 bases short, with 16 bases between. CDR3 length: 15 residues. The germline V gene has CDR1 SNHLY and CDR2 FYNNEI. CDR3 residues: CASSEGGRPRDTQYF. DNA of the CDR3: TGTGCCAGCAGTGAGGGTGGCAGACCAAGGGATACGCAGTATTTT.

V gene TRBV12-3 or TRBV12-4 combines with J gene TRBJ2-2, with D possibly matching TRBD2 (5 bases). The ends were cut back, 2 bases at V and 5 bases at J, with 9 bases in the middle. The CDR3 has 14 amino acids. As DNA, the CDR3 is TGTGCCAGCAGTTTATTGGGGAGAACCGGGGAGCTGTTTTTT. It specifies CASSLLGRTGELFF.

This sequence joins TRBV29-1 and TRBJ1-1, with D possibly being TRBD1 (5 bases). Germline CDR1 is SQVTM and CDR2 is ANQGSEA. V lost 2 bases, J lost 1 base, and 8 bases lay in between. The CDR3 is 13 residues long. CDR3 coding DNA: TGCAGCGTTGAACGGGGGGGGAACACTGAAGCTTTCTTT. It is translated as CSVERGGNTEAFF.

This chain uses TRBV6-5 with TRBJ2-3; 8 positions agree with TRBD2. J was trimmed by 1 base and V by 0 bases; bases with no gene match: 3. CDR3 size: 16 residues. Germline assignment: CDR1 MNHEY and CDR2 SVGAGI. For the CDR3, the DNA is TGTGCCAGCAGTTACTCGAGAGCGGGAGGCACAGATACGCAGTATTTT. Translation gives CASSYSRAGGTDTQYF.

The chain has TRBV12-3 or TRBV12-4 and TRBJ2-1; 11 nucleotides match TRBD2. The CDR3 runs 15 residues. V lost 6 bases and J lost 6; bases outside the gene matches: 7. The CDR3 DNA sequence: TGTGCCAGCAGCCCGGGACTAGCGGCCGTCAATGAGCAGTTCTTC. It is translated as CASSPGLAAVNEQFF.

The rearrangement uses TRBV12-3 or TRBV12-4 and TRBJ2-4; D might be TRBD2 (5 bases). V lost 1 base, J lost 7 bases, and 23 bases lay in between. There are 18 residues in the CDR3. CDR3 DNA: TGTGCCAGCAGTTTAGACTTAAGGACTGCGTCACGTCTCAACATTCAGTACTTC. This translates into CASSLDLRTASRLNIQYF.

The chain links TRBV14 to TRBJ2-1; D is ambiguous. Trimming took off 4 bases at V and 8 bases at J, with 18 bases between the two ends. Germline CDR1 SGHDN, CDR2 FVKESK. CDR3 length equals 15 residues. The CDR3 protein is CASSLARVLRDEQFF. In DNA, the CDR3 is TGTGCCAGCAGCCTCGCAAGGGTCTTACGGGATGAGCAGTTCTTC. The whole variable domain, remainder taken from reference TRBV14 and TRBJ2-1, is EAGVTQFPSHSVIEKGQTVTLRCDPISGHDNLYWYRRVMGKEIKFLLHFVKESKQDESGMPNNRFLAERTGGTYSTLKVQPAELEDSGVYFCASSLARVLRDEQFFGPGTRLTVL.

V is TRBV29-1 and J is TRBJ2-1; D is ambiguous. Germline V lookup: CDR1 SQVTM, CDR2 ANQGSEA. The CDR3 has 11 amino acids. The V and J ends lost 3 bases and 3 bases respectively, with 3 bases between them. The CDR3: CSVDRYNEQFF. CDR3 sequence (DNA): TGCAGCGTTGACCGCTACAATGAGCAGTTCTTC.

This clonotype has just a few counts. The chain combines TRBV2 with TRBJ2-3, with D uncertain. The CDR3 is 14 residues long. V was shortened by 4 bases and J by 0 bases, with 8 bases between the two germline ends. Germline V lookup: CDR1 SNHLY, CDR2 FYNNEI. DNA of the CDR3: TGTGCCAGCAGTGTTGGCGGAAGCACAGATACGCAGTATTTT. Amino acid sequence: CASSVGGSTDTQYF.

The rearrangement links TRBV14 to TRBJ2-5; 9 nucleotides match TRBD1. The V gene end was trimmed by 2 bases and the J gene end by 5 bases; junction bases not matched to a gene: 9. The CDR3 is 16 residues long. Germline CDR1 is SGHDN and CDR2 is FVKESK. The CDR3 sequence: CASSQTWDREGETQYF. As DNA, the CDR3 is TGTGCCAGCAGCCAAACGTGGGACAGGGAAGGCGAGACCCAGTACTTC. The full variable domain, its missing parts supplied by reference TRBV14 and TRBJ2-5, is EAGVTQFPSHSVIEKGQTVTLRCDPISGHDNLYWYRRVMGKEIKFLLHFVKESKQDESGMPNNRFLAERTGGTYSTLKVQPAELEDSGVYFCASSQTWDREGETQYFGPGTRLLVL.

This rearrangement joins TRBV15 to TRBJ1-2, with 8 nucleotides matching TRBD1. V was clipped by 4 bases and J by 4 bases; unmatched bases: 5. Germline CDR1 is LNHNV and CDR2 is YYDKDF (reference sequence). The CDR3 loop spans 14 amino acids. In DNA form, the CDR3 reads TGTGCCACCAGCATAAGGACAGGGAGCTATGGCTACACCTTC. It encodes CATSIRTGSYGYTF.